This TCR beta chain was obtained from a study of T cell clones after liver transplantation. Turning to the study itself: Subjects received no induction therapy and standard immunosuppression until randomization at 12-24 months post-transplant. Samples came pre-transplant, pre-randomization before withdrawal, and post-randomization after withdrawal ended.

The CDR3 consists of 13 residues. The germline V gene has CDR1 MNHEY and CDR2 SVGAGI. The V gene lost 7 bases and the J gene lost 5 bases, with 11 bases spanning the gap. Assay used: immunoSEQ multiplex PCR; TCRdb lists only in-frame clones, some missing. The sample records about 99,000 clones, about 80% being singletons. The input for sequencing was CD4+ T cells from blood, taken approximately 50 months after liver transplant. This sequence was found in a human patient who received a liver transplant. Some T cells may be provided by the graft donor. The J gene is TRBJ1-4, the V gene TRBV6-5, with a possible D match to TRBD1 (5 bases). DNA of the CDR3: TGTGCCAGCAAAAGGACATTAAATGAAAAACTGTTTTTT. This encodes CASKRTLNEKLFF.